This T cell receptor beta chain is drawn from a study of T-cell reconstitution after alpha-beta-depleted transplantation in children. This clonotype was recorded at least ten times. This CDR3 has 15 residues. With 4 bases removed from V and 0 bases from J, the gap between germline ends came to 10 bases. Researchers prepared the TCRbeta library using unique molecular identifiers, the study reports. MiXCR was run by TCRdb on the PCR reads, yielding one entry per CDR3 protein. The sample gives 120,000 or so distinct CDR3 sequences, around a tenth of which show up once; roughly 8% is in the top ten. The clonotype originates from a human donor who donated a stem cell graft to a child with acute lymphoblastic leukemia. Here the sequenced sample was PBMCs from the stem cell graft donor, taken from the stem cell graft. The gene calls are TRBV12-3 or TRBV12-4 and TRBJ1-5; no clear D. The CDR3 region is CASSWKAYSNQPQHF. Written as DNA, the CDR3 is TGTGCCAGCAGTTGGAAAGCGTATAGCAATCAGCCCCAGCATTTT.